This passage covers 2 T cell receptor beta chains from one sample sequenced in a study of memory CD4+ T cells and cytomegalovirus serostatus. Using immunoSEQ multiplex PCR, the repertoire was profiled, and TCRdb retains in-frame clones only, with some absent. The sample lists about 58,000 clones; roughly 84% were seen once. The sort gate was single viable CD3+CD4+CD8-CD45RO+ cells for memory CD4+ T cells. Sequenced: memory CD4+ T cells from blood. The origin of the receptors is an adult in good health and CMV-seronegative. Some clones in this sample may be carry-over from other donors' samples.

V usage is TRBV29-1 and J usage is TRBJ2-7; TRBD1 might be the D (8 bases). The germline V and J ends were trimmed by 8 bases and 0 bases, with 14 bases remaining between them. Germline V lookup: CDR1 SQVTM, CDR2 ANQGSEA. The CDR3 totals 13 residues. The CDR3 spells CSTGGQGSYEQYF. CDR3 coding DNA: TGCAGCACGGGAGGACAGGGCTCCTACGAGCAGTACTTC.

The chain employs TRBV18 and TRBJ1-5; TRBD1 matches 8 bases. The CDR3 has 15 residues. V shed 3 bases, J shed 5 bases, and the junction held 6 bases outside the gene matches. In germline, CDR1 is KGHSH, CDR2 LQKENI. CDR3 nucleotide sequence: TGTGCCAGCTCACCTGGACCAGGGGGCGATCAGCCCCAGCATTTT. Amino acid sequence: CASSPGPGGDQPQHF. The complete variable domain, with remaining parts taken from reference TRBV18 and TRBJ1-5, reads NAGVMQNPRHLVRRRGQEARLRCSPMKGHSHVYWYRQLPEEGLKFMVYLQKENIIDESGMPKERFSAEFPKEGPSILRIQQVVRGDSAAYFCASSPGPGGDQPQHFGDGTRLSIL.